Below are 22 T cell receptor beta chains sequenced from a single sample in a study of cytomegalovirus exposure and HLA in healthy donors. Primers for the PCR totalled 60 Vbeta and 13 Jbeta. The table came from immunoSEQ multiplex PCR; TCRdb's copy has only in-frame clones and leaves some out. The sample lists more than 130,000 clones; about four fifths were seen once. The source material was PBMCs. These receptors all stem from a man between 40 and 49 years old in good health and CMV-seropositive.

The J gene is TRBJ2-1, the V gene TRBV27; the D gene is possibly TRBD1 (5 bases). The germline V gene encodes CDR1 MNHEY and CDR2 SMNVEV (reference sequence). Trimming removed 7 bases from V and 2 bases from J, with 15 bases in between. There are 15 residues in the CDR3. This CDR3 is CASTPRAGTYNEQFF. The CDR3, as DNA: TGTGCCAGCACCCCTCGGGCAGGGACCTACAATGAGCAGTTCTTC.

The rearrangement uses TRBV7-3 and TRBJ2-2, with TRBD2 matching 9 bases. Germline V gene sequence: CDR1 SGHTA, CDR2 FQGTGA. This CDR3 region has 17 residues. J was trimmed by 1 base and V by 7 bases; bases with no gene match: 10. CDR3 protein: CASTRTSEELNTGELFF. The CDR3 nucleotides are TGTGCCAGCACTCGGACTAGCGAAGAATTGAACACCGGGGAGCTGTTTTTT. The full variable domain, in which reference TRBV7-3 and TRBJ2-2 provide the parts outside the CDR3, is GAGVSQTPSNKVTEKGKYVELRCDPISGHTALYWYRQSLGQGPEFLIYFQGTGAADDSGLPNDRFFAVRPEGSVSTLKIQRTERGDSAVYLCASTRTSEELNTGELFFGEGSRLTVL.

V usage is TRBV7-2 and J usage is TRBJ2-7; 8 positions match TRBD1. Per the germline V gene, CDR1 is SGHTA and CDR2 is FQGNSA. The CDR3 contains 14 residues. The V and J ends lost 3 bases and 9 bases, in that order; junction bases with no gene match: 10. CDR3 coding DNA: TGTGCCAGCAGCTTTACGGGGACAGGTGTTTCGCAGTACTTC. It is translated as CASSFTGTGVSQYF.

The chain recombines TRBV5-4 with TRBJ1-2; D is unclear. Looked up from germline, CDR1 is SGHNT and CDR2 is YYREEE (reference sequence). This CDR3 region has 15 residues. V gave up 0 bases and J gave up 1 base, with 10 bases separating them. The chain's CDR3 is CASSLGQTFNYGYTF. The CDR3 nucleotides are TGTGCCAGCAGCTTGGGTCAGACTTTTAACTATGGCTACACCTTC. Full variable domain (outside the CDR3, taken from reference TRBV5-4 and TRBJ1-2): ETGVTQSPTHLIKTRGQQVTLRCSSQSGHNTVSWYQQALGQGPQFIFQYYREEENGRGNFPPRFSGLQFPNYSSELNVNALELDDSALYLCASSLGQTFNYGYTFGSGTRLTVV.

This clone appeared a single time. DNA for the CDR3: TGTGCCATCAGTGGAAAGCGGGGTTGGGGGGAGCAGTACTTC. It translates to CAISGKRGWGEQYF. The chain couples TRBV10-3 to TRBJ2-7; 7 bases line up with TRBD2. The CDR3 has 14 amino acids. The germline CDR1 and CDR2 sequences are ENHRY and SYGVKD. The junction had 10 bases not matched to a gene; V was cut back by 4 bases and J by 7 bases.

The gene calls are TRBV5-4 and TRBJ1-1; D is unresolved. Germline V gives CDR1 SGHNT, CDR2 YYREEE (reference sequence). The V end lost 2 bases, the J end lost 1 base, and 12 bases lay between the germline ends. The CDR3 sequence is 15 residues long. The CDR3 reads CASSFNRDSNTEAFF. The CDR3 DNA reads TGTGCCAGCAGCTTTAACCGGGATTCGAACACTGAAGCTTTCTTT.

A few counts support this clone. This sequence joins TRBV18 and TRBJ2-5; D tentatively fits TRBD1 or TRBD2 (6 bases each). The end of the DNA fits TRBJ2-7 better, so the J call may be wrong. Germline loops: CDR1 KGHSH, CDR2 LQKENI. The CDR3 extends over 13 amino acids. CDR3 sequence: CASSPRGDYEQYF. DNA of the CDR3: TGTGCCAGCTCACCAAGGGGGGACTACGAGCAGTACTTC.

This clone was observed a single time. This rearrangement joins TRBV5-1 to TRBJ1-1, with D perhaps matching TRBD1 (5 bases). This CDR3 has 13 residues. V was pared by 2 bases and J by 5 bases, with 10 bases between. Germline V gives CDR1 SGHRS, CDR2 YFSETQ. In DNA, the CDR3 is TGCGCCAGCAGCTTTAGGGGTTGGACTGAAGCTTTCTTT. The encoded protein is CASSFRGWTEAFF.

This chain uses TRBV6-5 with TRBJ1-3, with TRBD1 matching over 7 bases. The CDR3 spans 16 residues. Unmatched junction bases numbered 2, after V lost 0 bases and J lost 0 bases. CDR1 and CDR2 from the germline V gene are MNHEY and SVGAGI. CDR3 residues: CASSYSTGSSGNTIYF. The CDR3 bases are TGTGCCAGCAGTTACTCGACAGGGTCCTCTGGAAACACCATATATTTT.

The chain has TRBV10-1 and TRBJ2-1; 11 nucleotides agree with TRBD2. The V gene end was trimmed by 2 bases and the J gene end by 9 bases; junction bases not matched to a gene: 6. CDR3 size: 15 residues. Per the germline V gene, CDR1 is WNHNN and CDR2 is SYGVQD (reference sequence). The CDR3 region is CASSETSGSVGEQFF. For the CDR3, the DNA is TGCGCCAGCAGTGAGACTAGCGGGAGTGTCGGTGAGCAGTTCTTC.

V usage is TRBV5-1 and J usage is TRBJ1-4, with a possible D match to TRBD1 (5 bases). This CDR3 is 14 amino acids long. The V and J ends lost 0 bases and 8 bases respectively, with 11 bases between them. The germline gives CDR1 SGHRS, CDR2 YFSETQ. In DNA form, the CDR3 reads TGCGCCAGCAGCTTGGGCCCAGGGAACGAAAAACTGTTTTTT. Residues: CASSLGPGNEKLFF.

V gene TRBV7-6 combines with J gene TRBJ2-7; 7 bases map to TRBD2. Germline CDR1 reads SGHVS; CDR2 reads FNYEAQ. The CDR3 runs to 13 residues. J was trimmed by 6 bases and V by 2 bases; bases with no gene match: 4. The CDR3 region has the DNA TGTGCCAGCAGCTTATCTTGGGGGGGCGAGCAGTACTTC. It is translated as CASSLSWGGEQYF.

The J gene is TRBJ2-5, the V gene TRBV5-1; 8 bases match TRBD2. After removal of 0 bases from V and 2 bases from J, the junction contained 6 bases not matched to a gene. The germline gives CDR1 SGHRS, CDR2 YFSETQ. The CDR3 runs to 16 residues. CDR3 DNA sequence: TGCGCCAGCAGCTTGGGGCCAGCGGGAGCACAAGAGACCCAGTACTTC. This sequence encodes CASSLGPAGAQETQYF.

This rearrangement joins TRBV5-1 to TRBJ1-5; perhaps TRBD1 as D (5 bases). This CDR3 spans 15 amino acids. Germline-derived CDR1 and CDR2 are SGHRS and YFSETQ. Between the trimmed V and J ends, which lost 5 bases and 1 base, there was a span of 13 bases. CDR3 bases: TGCGCCAGCAGTCTGTGGGGGGGAAGCAATCAGCCCCAGCATTTT. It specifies CASSLWGGSNQPQHF.

The CDR3 protein is CASSSATSRRPYEQYF. The CDR3 region has the DNA TGTGCCAGCAGTTCCGCGACTAGTCGGAGACCCTACGAGCAGTACTTC. The chain combines TRBV27 with TRBJ2-7; the D gene is possibly TRBD2 (6 bases). Trimming pared 4 bases from V and 2 bases from J, leaving 18 bases between. Germline V gives CDR1 MNHEY, CDR2 SMNVEV (reference sequence). The CDR3 is 16 amino acids.

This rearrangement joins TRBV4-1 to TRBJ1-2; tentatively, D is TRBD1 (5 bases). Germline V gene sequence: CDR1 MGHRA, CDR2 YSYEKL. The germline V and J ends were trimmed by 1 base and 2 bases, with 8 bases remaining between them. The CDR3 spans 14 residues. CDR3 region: CASSQVDRNYGYTF. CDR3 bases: TGCGCCAGCAGCCAAGTTGACAGAAACTATGGCTACACCTTC.

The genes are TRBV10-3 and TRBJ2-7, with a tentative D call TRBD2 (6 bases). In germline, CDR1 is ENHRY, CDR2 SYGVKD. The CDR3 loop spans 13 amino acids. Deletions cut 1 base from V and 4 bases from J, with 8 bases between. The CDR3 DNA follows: TGTGCCATCAGTGAGTTAGGAGGGTACGAGCAGTACTTC. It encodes CAISELGGYEQYF.

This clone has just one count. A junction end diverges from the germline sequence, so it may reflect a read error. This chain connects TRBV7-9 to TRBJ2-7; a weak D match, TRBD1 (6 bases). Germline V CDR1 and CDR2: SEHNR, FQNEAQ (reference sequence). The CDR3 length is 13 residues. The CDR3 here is CSSSSRQAYEQYF. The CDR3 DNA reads TGTTCCAGCAGCTCTAGACAGGCCTACGAGCAGTACTTC.

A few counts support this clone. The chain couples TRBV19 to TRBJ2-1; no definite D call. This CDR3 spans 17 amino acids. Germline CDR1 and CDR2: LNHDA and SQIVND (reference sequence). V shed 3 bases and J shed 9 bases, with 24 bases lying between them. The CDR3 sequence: CASSIGSETLRVGEQFF. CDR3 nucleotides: TGTGCCAGTAGTATTGGATCTGAGACCCTCCGGGTAGGTGAGCAGTTCTTC.

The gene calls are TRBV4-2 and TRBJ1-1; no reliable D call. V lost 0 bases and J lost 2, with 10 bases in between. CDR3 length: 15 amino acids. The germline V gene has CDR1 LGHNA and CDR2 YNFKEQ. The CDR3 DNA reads TGTGCCAGCAGCCAAGATCTTAGCTACAACACTGAAGCTTTCTTT. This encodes CASSQDLSYNTEAFF.

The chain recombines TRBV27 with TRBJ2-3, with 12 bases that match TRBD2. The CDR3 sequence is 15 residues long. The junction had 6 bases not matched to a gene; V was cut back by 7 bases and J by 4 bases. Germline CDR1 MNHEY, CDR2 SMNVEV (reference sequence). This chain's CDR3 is CASIPSGGASDTQYF. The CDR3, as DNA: TGTGCCAGCATTCCTAGCGGGGGGGCCTCAGATACGCAGTATTTT.

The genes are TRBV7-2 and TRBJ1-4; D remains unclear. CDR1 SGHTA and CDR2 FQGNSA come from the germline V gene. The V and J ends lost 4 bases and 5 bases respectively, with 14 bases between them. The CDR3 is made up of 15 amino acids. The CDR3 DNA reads TGTGCCAGCAGCTCCCGACAAGTCCTAAATGAAAAACTGTTTTTT. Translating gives CASSSRQVLNEKLFF.